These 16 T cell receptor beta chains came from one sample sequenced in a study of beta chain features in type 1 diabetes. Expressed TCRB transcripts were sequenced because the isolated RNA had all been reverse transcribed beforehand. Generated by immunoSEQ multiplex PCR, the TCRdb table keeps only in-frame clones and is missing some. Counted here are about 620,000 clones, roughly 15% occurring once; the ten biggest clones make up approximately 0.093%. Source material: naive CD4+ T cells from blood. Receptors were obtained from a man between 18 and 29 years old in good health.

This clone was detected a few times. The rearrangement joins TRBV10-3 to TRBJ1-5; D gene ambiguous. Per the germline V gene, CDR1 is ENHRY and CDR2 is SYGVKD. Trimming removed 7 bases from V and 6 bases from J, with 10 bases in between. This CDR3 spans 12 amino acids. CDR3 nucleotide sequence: TGTGCCATCACCACGAAGGGTCAGCCCCAGCATTTT. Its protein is CAITTKGQPQHF.

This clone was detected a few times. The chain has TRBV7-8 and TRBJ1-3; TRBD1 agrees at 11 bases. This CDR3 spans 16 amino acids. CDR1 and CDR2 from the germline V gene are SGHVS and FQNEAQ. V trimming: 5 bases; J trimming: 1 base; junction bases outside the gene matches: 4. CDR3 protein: CASSLRDRGSGNTIYF. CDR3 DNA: TGTGCCAGCAGCCTCCGGGACAGGGGGTCTGGAAACACCATATATTTT.

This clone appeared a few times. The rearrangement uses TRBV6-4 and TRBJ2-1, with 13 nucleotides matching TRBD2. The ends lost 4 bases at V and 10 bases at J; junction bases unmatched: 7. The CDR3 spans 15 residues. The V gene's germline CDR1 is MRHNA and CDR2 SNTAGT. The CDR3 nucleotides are TGTGCCAGCAGTGCCGGACTAGCGGGGGCCGAGGAGCAGTTCTTC. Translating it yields CASSAGLAGAEEQFF.

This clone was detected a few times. DNA for the CDR3: TGTGCCAGCAGTTTACCCTACTATACAAGCTATGGCTACACCTTC. This encodes CASSLPYYTSYGYTF. This chain links TRBV28 with TRBJ1-2; D is unresolved. Germline assignment: CDR1 MDHEN and CDR2 SYDVKM. Trimming removed 2 bases from V and 4 bases from J, with 14 bases in between. CDR3 length equals 15 residues.

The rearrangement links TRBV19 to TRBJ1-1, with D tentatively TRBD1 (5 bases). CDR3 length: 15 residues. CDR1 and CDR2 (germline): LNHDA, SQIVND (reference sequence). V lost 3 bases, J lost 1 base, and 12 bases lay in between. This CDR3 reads CASSMAGDGNTEAFF. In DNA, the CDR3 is TGTGCCAGTAGTATGGCTGGGGACGGGAACACTGAAGCTTTCTTT.

The CDR3 DNA reads as TGCGCCAGCAGCTTGGACGCAAGAACCTACGAGCAGTACTTC. This encodes CASSLDARTYEQYF. The chain combines TRBV5-1 with TRBJ2-7; D not resolved. Deletions cut 0 bases from V and 2 bases from J, with 9 bases between. The CDR3 length is 14 residues. The germline V gene has CDR1 SGHRS and CDR2 YFSETQ.

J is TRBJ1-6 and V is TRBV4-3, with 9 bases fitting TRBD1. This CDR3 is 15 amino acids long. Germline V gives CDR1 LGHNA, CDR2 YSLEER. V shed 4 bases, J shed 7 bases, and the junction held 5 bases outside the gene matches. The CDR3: CASSPTGGYNSPLHF. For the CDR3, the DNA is TGCGCCAGCAGCCCTACAGGGGGCTACAATTCACCCCTCCACTTT.

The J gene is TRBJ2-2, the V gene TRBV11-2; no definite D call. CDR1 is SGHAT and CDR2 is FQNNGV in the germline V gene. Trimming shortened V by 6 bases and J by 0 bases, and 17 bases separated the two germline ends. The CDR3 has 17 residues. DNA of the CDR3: TGTGCCAGCAGACTACAGAATCTTTTTACGAACACCGGGGAGCTGTTTTTT. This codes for CASRLQNLFTNTGELFF.

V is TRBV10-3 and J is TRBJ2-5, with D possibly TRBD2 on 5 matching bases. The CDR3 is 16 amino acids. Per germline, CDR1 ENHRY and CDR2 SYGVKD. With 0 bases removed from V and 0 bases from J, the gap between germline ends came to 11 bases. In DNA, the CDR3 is TGTGCCATCAGTGAGTCGGTCTGGGGAGACCAAGAGACCCAGTACTTC. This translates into CAISESVWGDQETQYF.

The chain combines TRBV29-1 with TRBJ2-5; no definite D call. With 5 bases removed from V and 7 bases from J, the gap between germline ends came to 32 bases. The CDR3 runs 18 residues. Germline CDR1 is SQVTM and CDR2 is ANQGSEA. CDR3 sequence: CSVPKIGWAGEAGGTQYF. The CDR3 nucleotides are TGCAGCGTTCCTAAGATCGGGTGGGCAGGTGAAGCTGGCGGGACCCAGTACTTC.

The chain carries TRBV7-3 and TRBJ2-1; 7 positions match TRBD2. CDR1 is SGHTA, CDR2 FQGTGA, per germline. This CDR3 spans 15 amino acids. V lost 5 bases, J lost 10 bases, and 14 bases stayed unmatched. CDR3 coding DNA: TGTGCCAGCAGCCCGGGACTAAGCCCCCTCAGGGAGCAGTTCTTC. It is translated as CASSPGLSPLREQFF.

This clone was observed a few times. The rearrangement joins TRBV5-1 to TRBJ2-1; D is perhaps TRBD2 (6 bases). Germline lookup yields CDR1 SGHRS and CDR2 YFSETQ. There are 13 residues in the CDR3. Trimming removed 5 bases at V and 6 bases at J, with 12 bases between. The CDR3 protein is CASSFTSINEQFF. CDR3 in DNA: TGCGCCAGCAGTTTCACTAGCATCAATGAGCAGTTCTTC. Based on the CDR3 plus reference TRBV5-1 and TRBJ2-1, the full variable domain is KAGVTQTPRYLIKTRGQQVTLSCSPISGHRSVSWYQQTPGQGLQFLFEYFSETQRNKGNFPGRFSGRQFSNSRSEMNVSTLELGDSALYLCASSFTSINEQFFGPGTRLTVL.

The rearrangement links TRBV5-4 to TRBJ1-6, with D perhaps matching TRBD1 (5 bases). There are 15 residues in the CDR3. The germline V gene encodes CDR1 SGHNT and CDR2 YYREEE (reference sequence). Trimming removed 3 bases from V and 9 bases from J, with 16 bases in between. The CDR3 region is CASSSRGGVGSPLHF. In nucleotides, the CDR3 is TGTGCCAGCAGCTCCCGCGGGGGTGTAGGTTCACCCCTCCACTTT. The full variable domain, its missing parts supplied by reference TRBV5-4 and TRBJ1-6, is ETGVTQSPTHLIKTRGQQVTLRCSSQSGHNTVSWYQQALGQGPQFIFQYYREEENGRGNFPPRFSGLQFPNYSSELNVNALELDDSALYLCASSSRGGVGSPLHFGNGTRLTVT.

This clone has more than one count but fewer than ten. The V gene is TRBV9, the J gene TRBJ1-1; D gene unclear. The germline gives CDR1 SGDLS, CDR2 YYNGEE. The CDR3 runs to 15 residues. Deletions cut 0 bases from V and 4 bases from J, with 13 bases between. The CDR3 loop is CASSVATTPGTEAFF. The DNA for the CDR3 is TGTGCCAGCAGCGTAGCCACAACCCCGGGCACTGAAGCTTTCTTT.

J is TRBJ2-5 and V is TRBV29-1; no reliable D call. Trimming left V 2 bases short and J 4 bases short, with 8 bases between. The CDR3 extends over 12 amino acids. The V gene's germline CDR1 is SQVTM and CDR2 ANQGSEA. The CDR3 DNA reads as TGCAGCGTTGAACGCCTTGGAGAGACCCAGTACTTC. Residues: CSVERLGETQYF. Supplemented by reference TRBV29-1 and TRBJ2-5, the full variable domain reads SAVISQKPSRDICQRGTSLTIQCQVDSQVTMMFWYRQQPGQSLTLIATANQGSEATYESGFVIDKFPISRPNLTFSTLTVSNMSPEDSSIYLCSVERLGETQYFGPGTRLLVL.

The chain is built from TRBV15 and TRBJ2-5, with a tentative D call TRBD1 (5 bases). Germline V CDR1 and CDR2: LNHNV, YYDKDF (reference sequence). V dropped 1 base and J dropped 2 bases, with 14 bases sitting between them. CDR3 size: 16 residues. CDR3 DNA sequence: TGTGCCACCAGCAGAGTTCCGGACAAACCTCAAGAGACCCAGTACTTC. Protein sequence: CATSRVPDKPQETQYF.